This record looks at one TCR beta chain sequence and its context. Its antigen is unknown. This specimen comes from a study of Graves' ophthalmopathy and Graves' hyperthyroidism. Study details: Peripheral blood sampling occurred at initial diagnosis, before any treatment.

RNA transcripts yielded amplified TCR beta CDR3 regions. The first round was an RT-PCR with HTBI primers, and the second round was a multiplex PCR. TCRdb called the multiplex PCR reads again in MiXCR, with one record for every CDR3 protein. The sample has over 500,000 distinct CDR3 sequences, about 20% seen once. Germline lookup yields CDR1 KGHDR and CDR2 SFDVKD. V was clipped by 5 bases and J by 3 bases, with 18 bases between them. The CDR3 consists of 16 residues. Study-level points and caveats: Clonotypes were expanded in thyroid at above 0.001 frequency, and most also appeared in blood.

Diagnostic conclusions were grounded in clinical symptoms, serum thyroxine, TRAb, thyroid ultrasound and orbital computed tomography. The clonotype was recovered from a woman aged 18-29 years with stable Graves' hyperthyroidism. Some clones in this sample may be carry-over from other donors' samples. The chain uses TRBV24-1 and TRBJ2-5; TRBD1 is a possible D gene (6 bases). Sequenced material: peripheral blood. The CDR3 here is CATSAPLTGTKETQYF. CDR3 nucleotide sequence: TGTGCCACCAGTGCCCCGCTCACAGGGACCAAAGAGACCCAGTACTTC.